The next 10 T cell receptor beta chains were all read from a single sample in a study of blood T cells in healthy people across ages. A second PCR, run for about 6 to 12 cycles, used a sample-barcoded 5' primer plus a J-beta primer mix. Each CDR3 protein is one row after TCRdb ran MiXCR on the 5' RACE reads. The sample holds about a million distinct CDR3 sequences, approximately 38% seen once. Material for sequencing was blood. Receptor source: a young man in good health.

This chain connects TRBV5-1 to TRBJ2-6; D is perhaps TRBD1 (6 bases). V was clipped by 4 bases and J by 0 bases, with 14 bases between them. Germline V gene sequence: CDR1 SGHRS, CDR2 YFSETQ. This CDR3 comprises 17 residues. CDR3 sequence reads: CASSLGDTLSGANVLTF. In DNA, the CDR3 is TGCGCCAGCAGCCTTGGGGACACTCTCTCTGGGGCCAACGTCCTGACTTTC.

This chain joins TRBV6-1 and TRBJ2-2; 8 positions match TRBD2. The CDR3 extends over 13 amino acids. With 6 bases clipped from V and 6 bases from J, the junction kept 3 bases outside the gene matches. Germline lookup yields CDR1 MNHNS and CDR2 SASEGT. The CDR3 here is CASSSREAGELFF. The CDR3 DNA sequence: TGTGCCAGCAGCTCGCGGGAGGCCGGGGAGCTGTTTTTT.

A few counts support this clonotype. The junction departs from germline at one end; a sequencing error may be responsible. The V call is TRBV6-2 or TRBV6-3, the J call TRBJ2-3, with D perhaps being TRBD1 or TRBD2 (5 bases each). Germline-derived CDR1 and CDR2 are MNHEY and SVGEGT. The CDR3 length is 14 residues. In DNA, the CDR3 is TGTGCCAGCAACCAGGGACCGAACACAGATACGGAGTATTTT. Encoded protein: CASNQGPNTDTEYF.

The chain recombines TRBV12-3 or TRBV12-4 with TRBJ2-7; D possibly uses TRBD1 or TRBD2 (5 bases each). Trimming cost V 7 bases and J 0 bases, with 16 bases left between them. The CDR3 spans 15 residues. Here the CDR3 reads CASTMGWGSSYEQYF. The CDR3 DNA is TGTGCCAGCACTATGGGGTGGGGGAGCTCCTACGAGCAGTACTTC.

This chain joins TRBV12-3 or TRBV12-4 and TRBJ1-1; D is ambiguous. Between the trimmed V and J ends, which lost 5 bases and 3 bases, there was a span of 16 bases. The CDR3 is 15 amino acids. CDR3 residues: CASSPTLGSYTEAFF. The CDR3 DNA follows: TGTGCCAGCAGTCCAACGTTGGGGAGCTACACTGAAGCTTTCTTT.

The V gene is TRBV3-1, the J gene TRBJ2-7; no clear D gene. The DNA matches TRBJ2-5 better at its end, which makes the J call doubtful. CDR1 is LGHDT and CDR2 is YNNKEL in the germline V gene (reference sequence). The CDR3 is made up of 12 amino acids. The CDR3 DNA reads TGTGCCAGCAGCCAAGATCCGGGGACCCAGTACTTC. Residues: CASSQDPGTQYF.

The V call is TRBV20-1, the J call TRBJ1-2; D gene ambiguous. Germline V CDR1 and CDR2: DFQATT, SNEGSKA (reference sequence). The CDR3 is 14 amino acids. Trimming removed 5 bases from V and 5 bases from J, with 18 bases in between. In nucleotides, the CDR3 is TGCAGTGCTGGACCGGATGGCGGAATATATGGCTACACCTTC. Protein sequence: CSAGPDGGIYGYTF.

The genes are TRBV11-2 and TRBJ2-1; 8 nucleotides agree with TRBD1. The CDR3 totals 19 residues. CDR1 is SGHAT and CDR2 is FQNNGV in the germline V gene. V shed 9 bases, J shed 2 bases, and the junction held 21 bases outside the gene matches. CDR3 nucleotide sequence: TGTGCCAGTAGTGAGCGTCCGGGACAGGTCAGTAAGGCCTACAATGAGCAGTTCTTC. Encoded protein: CASSERPGQVSKAYNEQFF.

This clonotype was counted between two and nine times. This rearrangement joins TRBV7-2 to TRBJ1-2, with 8 bases aligning to TRBD1. The trim removed 4 bases at V and 4 bases at J, leaving 8 bases unmatched. The CDR3 length is 15 residues. Germline V gives CDR1 SGHTA, CDR2 FQGNSA. The CDR3, as DNA: TGTGCCAGCAGCTCAAGACAGGGGAGCGTCTATGGCTACACCTTC. It specifies CASSSRQGSVYGYTF.

This clonotype has a handful of counts. The chain is built from TRBV4-3 and TRBJ2-1; no clear D. The CDR3 totals 12 residues. Trimming took 0 bases from V and 9 from J, leaving 6 bases between them. Germline lookup yields CDR1 LGHNA and CDR2 YSLEER. CDR3 in amino acids: CASSQDRREQFF. In DNA, the CDR3 is TGCGCCAGCAGCCAAGATCGGCGTGAGCAGTTCTTC.